The clone carrying this T cell receptor beta chain was observed a single time. These data originate in a study of blood T cell repertoires in COVID-19. Study at large: COVID-19 samples, acute and convalescent, were from the United States, Italy and Spain. Sources were T cells, B-cell-depleted T cells, or PBMCs; the material itself was cDNA or gDNA.

Trimming pared 3 bases from V and 0 bases from J, leaving 16 bases between. There are 16 residues in the CDR3. Germline loops: CDR1 GTSNPN, CDR2 SVGIG (reference sequence). As originally analysed: Amplification with reference gene primers provided the estimates of nucleated cell counts. Measured with immunoSEQ multiplex PCR; TCRdb has only the in-frame clones, and not every one. The V and J calls and clone size were taken over from that table, and D and trimming were inferred from the DNA. The data contain about 99,000 clones, roughly 80% of them singletons. This clonotype was obtained from a woman aged 80 or over with active or convalescent COVID-19. Sequencing was done on a sample of peripheral blood. V is TRBV30 and J is TRBJ2-3, with D possibly matching TRBD2 (5 bases). CDR3 sequence: CAWSAAAGGSTDTQYF. DNA of the CDR3: TGTGCCTGGAGCGCAGCCGCGGGTGGTAGCACAGATACGCAGTATTTT.